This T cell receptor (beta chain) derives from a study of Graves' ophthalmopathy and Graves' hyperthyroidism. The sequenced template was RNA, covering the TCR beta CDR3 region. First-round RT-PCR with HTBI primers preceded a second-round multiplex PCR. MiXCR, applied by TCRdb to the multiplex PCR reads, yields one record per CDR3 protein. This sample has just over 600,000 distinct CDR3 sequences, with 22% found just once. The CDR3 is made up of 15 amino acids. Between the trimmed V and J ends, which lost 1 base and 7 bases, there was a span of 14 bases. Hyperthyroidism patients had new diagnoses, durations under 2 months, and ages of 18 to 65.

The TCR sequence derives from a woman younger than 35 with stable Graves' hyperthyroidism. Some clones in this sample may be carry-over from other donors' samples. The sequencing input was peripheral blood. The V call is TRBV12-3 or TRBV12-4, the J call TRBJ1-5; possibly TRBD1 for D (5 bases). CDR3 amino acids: CASSLDGTAGQPQHF. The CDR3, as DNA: TGTGCCAGCAGTTTAGACGGGACCGCCGGCCAGCCCCAGCATTTT.